These T cell receptor beta chains were read from a single sample in a study of regulatory T cells in long-lasting Graves disease. TCRdb ran MiXCR on the multiplex PCR reads and lists one entry per CDR3 protein. The sample contains 400,000 to 450,000 distinct CDR3 sequences, roughly a quarter of which appear only once. The source material was peripheral blood mononuclear cells (PBMCs), sampled when the disease was refractory, from a patient treated with antithyroid drugs. The receptors come from a female donor with Graves disease. Both conserved end residues are part of each CDR3. D genes are given only for firm matches. Part of the rows lack a size; the others show once, few, many or a class for expanded clones.

abundance: few
d_gene: .
v_gene: TRBV13
j_gene: TRBJ2-7
CDR3nt: TGTGCCAGCAGGCGTGGACACGAGCAGTACTTC
CDR3aa: CASRRGHEQYF

abundance: few
d_gene: TRBD1
v_gene: TRBV6-1
j_gene: TRBJ1-6
CDR3nt: TGTGCCAGCAGTGAAGTCTGGACAGGTCTTTCTCATAATTCACCCCTCCACTTT
CDR3aa: CASSEVWTGLSHNSPLHF

abundance: .
d_gene: .
v_gene: TRBV7-2
j_gene: TRBJ1-1
CDR3nt: TGTGCCAGCAGCTTCACTTTCTTAGGAGGAGTGAACACTGAAGCTTTCTTT
CDR3aa: CASSFTFLGGVNTEAFF

abundance: few
d_gene: .
v_gene: TRBV7-2
j_gene: TRBJ1-5
CDR3nt: TGTGCCAGCAGCTTATCTTGGTCAGCTAATCAGCCCCAGCATTTT
CDR3aa: CASSLSWSANQPQHF

abundance: .
d_gene: TRBD2
v_gene: TRBV27
j_gene: TRBJ2-7
CDR3nt: TGTGCCAGCAGTTTATACCTAGCGGCCTCCTACGAGCAGTACTTC
CDR3aa: CASSLYLAASYEQYF

abundance: few
d_gene: .
v_gene: TRBV7-2
j_gene: TRBJ2-6
CDR3nt: TGTGCCAGCAGCTTAACTACGCGCTCTGGGGCCAACGTCCTGACTTTC
CDR3aa: CASSLTTRSGANVLTF

abundance: .
d_gene: .
v_gene: TRBV7-8
j_gene: TRBJ2-7
CDR3nt: TGTGCCAGCCGGCAGGAAAACTCCTACGAGCAGTACTTC
CDR3aa: CASRQENSYEQYF

abundance: many
d_gene: TRBD1
v_gene: TRBV27
j_gene: TRBJ2-7
CDR3nt: TGTGCCAGCAGGAAGACAGGGTTCAACGAGCAGTACTTC
CDR3aa: CASRKTGFNEQYF

abundance: .
d_gene: TRBD1
v_gene: TRBV15
j_gene: TRBJ2-7
CDR3nt: TGTGCCACCAGCAGATCGTTATCAGGGGGCGAGGACGAGCAGTACTTC
CDR3aa: CATSRSLSGGEDEQYF

abundance: .
d_gene: TRBD2
v_gene: TRBV5-1
j_gene: TRBJ2-3
CDR3nt: TGCGCCAGCAGCCCACAACCTAGCGGAAGCACAGATACGCAGTATTTT
CDR3aa: CASSPQPSGSTDTQYF

abundance: few
d_gene: TRBD2
v_gene: TRBV20-1
j_gene: TRBJ2-7
CDR3nt: TGCAGTGCTAGATCCGGGCGGGAGGCCAGTACCGAGCAGTACTTC
CDR3aa: CSARSGREASTEQYF

abundance: few
d_gene: .
v_gene: TRBV24-1
j_gene: TRBJ2-1
CDR3nt: TGTGCCACCAGTGACGGCTCCTACAATGAGCAGTTCTTC
CDR3aa: CATSDGSYNEQFF

abundance: many
d_gene: .
v_gene: TRBV28
j_gene: TRBJ1-1
CDR3nt: TGTGCCAGCAGTTTTGGGCAGACTGAAGCTTTCTTT
CDR3aa: CASSFGQTEAFF

abundance: few
d_gene: TRBD1
v_gene: TRBV5-5
j_gene: TRBJ1-5
CDR3nt: TGTGCCAGCAGCTCAACAGGGGTGGGCAATCAGCCCCAGCATTTT
CDR3aa: CASSSTGVGNQPQHF

abundance: .
d_gene: .
v_gene: TRBV29-1
j_gene: TRBJ1-1
CDR3nt: TGCAGCGTTGGTTCTAACATGAACACTGAAGCTTTCTTT
CDR3aa: CSVGSNMNTEAFF

abundance: .
d_gene: .
v_gene: TRBV10-3
j_gene: TRBJ1-1
CDR3nt: TGTGCCACCTGGACAGAAAGACCATTGAACACTGAAGCTTTCTTT
CDR3aa: CATWTERPLNTEAFF

abundance: .
d_gene: .
v_gene: TRBV13
j_gene: TRBJ2-5
CDR3nt: TGTGCCAGCAGCTTAGTTCCTTCTGGGATCGAGACCCAGTACTTC
CDR3aa: CASSLVPSGIETQYF

abundance: .
d_gene: .
v_gene: TRBV19
j_gene: TRBJ1-3
CDR3nt: TGTGCCAGTAAACCCGATATCTCTGGAAACACCATATATTTT
CDR3aa: CASKPDISGNTIYF

abundance: .
d_gene: .
v_gene: TRBV12-3/TRBV12-4
j_gene: TRBJ2-7
CDR3nt: TGTGCCAGCAGACTCACAGGGATTCGGGGAGACGAGCAGTACTTC
CDR3aa: CASRLTGIRGDEQYF

abundance: few
d_gene: .
v_gene: TRBV6-1
j_gene: TRBJ2-5
CDR3nt: TGTGCCAGCAGTCAGTTTTTGAGGCAAGAGACCCAGTACTTC
CDR3aa: CASSQFLRQETQYF

abundance: .
d_gene: TRBD2
v_gene: TRBV28
j_gene: TRBJ2-7
CDR3nt: TGTGCCAGCAGTTTATGGTCAAGGGTTGGGACTACGGGGCAGTACTTC
CDR3aa: CASSLWSRVGTTGQYF

abundance: .
d_gene: .
v_gene: TRBV2
j_gene: TRBJ1-6
CDR3nt: TGTGCCAGCAGTGACCCACAGAGGGGACGGGTTTCACCCCTCCACTTT
CDR3aa: CASSDPQRGRVSPLHF